This T cell receptor (beta chain) is drawn from a study of T-cell memory formation after mild COVID-19. General study findings and limits: Some clones that responded were present in memory (sampled pre-infection), which suggests cross-reactive memory joined. Day 37-peaking second-wave clones had unconfirmed SARS-CoV-2 specificity.

TCRdb passed the 5' RACE reads through MiXCR, listing each CDR3 protein once. The sample holds 100,000 to 150,000 distinct CDR3 sequences, over 15% seen once. In this sample, this clonotype turned up many times. The antigen is undetermined. CDR3 length: 15 amino acids. V shed 0 bases and J shed 0 bases, with 7 bases lying between them. Germline V gives CDR1 SGHRS, CDR2 YFSETQ. Specimen: PBMCs or a T cell subset sorted from them (not recorded which). The rearrangement links TRBV5-1 to TRBJ2-1; D unresolved. This receptor was obtained from a man aged 18 to 29 who had mild COVID-19 (a few samples of this study predate the infection). Cell type and time point are not known. CDR3 in DNA: TGCGCCAGCAGCTTGGGGGGTTTCTCCTACAATGAGCAGTTCTTC. This translates into CASSLGGFSYNEQFF. Full variable domain (rest looked up from reference TRBV5-1 and TRBJ2-1): KAGVTQTPRYLIKTRGQQVTLSCSPISGHRSVSWYQQTPGQGLQFLFEYFSETQRNKGNFPGRFSGRQFSNSRSEMNVSTLELGDSALYLCASSLGGFSYNEQFFGPGTRLTVL.